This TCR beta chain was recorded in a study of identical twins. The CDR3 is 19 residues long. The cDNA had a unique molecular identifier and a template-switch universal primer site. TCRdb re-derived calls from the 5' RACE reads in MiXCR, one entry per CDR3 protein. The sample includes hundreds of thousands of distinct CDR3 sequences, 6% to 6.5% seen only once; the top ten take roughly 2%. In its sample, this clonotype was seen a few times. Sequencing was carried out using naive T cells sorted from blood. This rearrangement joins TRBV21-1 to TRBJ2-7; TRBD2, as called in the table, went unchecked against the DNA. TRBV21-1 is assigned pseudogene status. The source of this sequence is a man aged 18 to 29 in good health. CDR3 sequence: CASSKDRLAGGSKCSEQYV. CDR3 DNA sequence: TGTGCCAGCAGCAAAGATCGCCTAGCGGGAGGGTCGAAGTGCAGCGAGCAGTACGTC.